The sequence of this T cell receptor (beta chain) was determined in a study of breast tumors, draining lymph nodes, adjacent tissues (TCRdb year 2016). Turning to the overall study: In breast cancer patients, the study compared the TCR beta repertoires of tumor, adjacent nontumor tissue and axillary lymph nodes. The study was designed to assess the relationships and possible T-cell exchange between tumor, surrounding tissue and draining lymph node repertoires in human breast cancer.

The CDR3 starts with the cysteine, ends with the phenylalanine, and has 15 residues. The only DNA kept is the CDR3, 45 bases in frame from the first base. V is cut back by 3 bases and J by 3 bases, with 7 bases in the junction unmatched. From a lookup of the germline V gene, CDR1 and CDR2 are SGHAT and FQNNGV. The axillary draining lymph nodes of breast cancer patients were the source of the lymph node samples. Study-wide findings and limitations: Rather than being directly demonstrated, the conclusion that tumor T cells originate in lymph nodes was presented as consistent with a hypothesis. The similarity between tumor and nontumor tissue repertoires was significantly greater in luminal-like breast cancer than in basal-like breast cancer. Tumor T-cell repertoires showed less diversity than lymph node repertoires and more diversity than nontumor tissue repertoires, and tumor T-cell repertoires showed preferential V and J gene usage. The data were considered consistent with the idea that most tumor T cells come from the lymph node and then expand in tumor tissue.

Many counts were recorded for this clonotype. Its antigen is unknown. No much larger clonotype is one base removed from it; base qualities were not supplied. The sample was run on an Illumina HiSeq 2000. Multiplex PCR amplification was used to build the TCR beta chain libraries. High-throughput sequencing was used to analyze the amplified TCR beta chain products. TCRdb reprocessed the public reads (quality trimming at Q25 with fastp, clone calling with MiXCR) and kept in-frame beta chains. Identical CDR3 proteins give one entry, which carries the most common genes and DNA. This sample comprises over 70,000 distinct CDR3 sequences, approximately 31% of them detected only once. The top ten clonotypes cover 8.1% of the sample.

Material for sequencing was axillary lymph node tissue. This TCR came from a female donor with breast cancer. Some clones in this sample may be carry-over from other donors' samples. Recombination joined TRBV11-2 with TRBJ2-5, and 7 bases in between align with TRBD1. Here is the DNA: TGTGCCAGCAGCTTTGGGGGACAGATCAAAGAGACCCAGTACTTC. The translation is CASSFGGQIKETQYF.